The 8 T cell receptor beta chains given below trace back to one sample, sequenced in a study of CD8+ T cells in alopecia areata. Reverse transcribed after extraction, RNA yielded cDNA as the sequencing template. Profiled with immunoSEQ multiplex PCR; TCRdb holds only in-frame clones, not every one. The table records more than 95,000 clones, 86% of them present only once. Specified treatment: oral pan-JAK inhibitor, 5-10 mg twice daily. Specimen: CD8+ T cells sorted from blood, collected at approximately week 34, from a patient treated with tofacitinib. These receptors were obtained from a human donor with alopecia areata.

The chain joins TRBV29-1 to TRBJ2-7; 9 bases are a match to TRBD1. From germline, CDR1 is SQVTM and CDR2 ANQGSEA. V dropped 2 bases and J dropped 6; count of bases not matched to a gene: 5. The CDR3 consists of 13 residues. The CDR3 loop reads CSVETGGKGEQYF. The CDR3 DNA reads TGCAGCGTTGAAACAGGGGGCAAAGGCGAGCAGTACTTC.

The chain combines TRBV4-2 with TRBJ1-5; D remains unclear. The CDR3 consists of 15 residues. Germline V lookup: CDR1 LGHNA, CDR2 YNFKEQ. The V gene lost 2 bases and the J gene lost 2 bases, with 10 bases spanning the gap. The DNA for the CDR3 is TGTGCCAGCAGCCAACTCCATGAGGGCAATCAGCCCCAGCATTTT. Its translation is CASSQLHEGNQPQHF.

The chain combines TRBV7-9 with TRBJ1-2; TRBD1 might be the D (6 bases). The ends were cut back, 4 bases at V and 4 bases at J, with 16 bases in the middle. CDR1 is SEHNR, CDR2 FQNEAQ, per germline (reference sequence). The CDR3 is 15 amino acids. The CDR3 loop reads CASSSPIRGGYGYTF. The CDR3 nucleotides are TGTGCCAGCAGCTCGCCAATCAGGGGCGGCTATGGCTACACCTTC. The entire variable domain, with the rest obtained from reference TRBV7-9 and TRBJ1-2, is as follows: DTGVSQNPRHKITKRGQNVTFRCDPISEHNRLYWYRQTLGQGPEFLTYFQNEAQLEKSRLLSDRFSAERPKGSFSTLEIQRTEQGDSAMYLCASSSPIRGGYGYTFGSGTRLTVV.

The rearrangement uses TRBV23-1 and TRBJ1-5, with D possibly matching TRBD1 (6 bases). TRBV23-1 is identified as an open reading frame with a role that is uncertain. The CDR3 loop spans 16 amino acids. Trimming pared 7 bases from V and 3 bases from J, leaving 19 bases between. Here the CDR3 DNA reads TGCGCCAGCACCCGGGGTACAGGGATGGACAATCAGCCCCAGCATTTT. This encodes CASTRGTGMDNQPQHF.

This rearrangement joins TRBV5-1 to TRBJ2-7; 7 nucleotides match TRBD1. CDR1 SGHRS and CDR2 YFSETQ come from the germline V gene. The V segment lost 2 bases and the J segment 5 bases; nucleotides outside the gene matches: 4. This CDR3 has 13 amino acids. The CDR3 DNA sequence: TGCGCCAGCAGCTTTGACAGGGATAACGAGCAGTACTTC. Translation gives CASSFDRDNEQYF.

The rearrangement uses TRBV5-1 and TRBJ1-1; TRBD1 agrees at 7 bases. Trimming took 2 bases from V and 1 from J; bases not matched to a gene: 5. The CDR3 covers 15 residues. Germline loops: CDR1 SGHRS, CDR2 YFSETQ. CDR3: CASSLPGQKNTEAFF. The CDR3 region has the DNA TGCGCCAGCAGCTTACCGGGACAGAAGAACACTGAAGCTTTCTTT.

The chain employs TRBV7-8 and TRBJ2-1; D unclear. V was shortened by 2 bases and J by 7 bases, with 6 bases between the two germline ends. This CDR3 region has 12 residues. From germline, CDR1 is SGHVS and CDR2 FQNEAQ. The CDR3 coding sequence is TGTGCCAGCAGCTTAACGGTAAATGAGCAGTTCTTC. Encoded protein: CASSLTVNEQFF.

The V and J genes are TRBV7-9 and TRBJ2-5; no clear D. The CDR3 is 15 residues long. The ends were cut back, 2 bases at V and 5 bases at J, with 15 bases in the middle. Germline V gene data show CDR1 as SEHNR and CDR2 as FQNEAQ (reference sequence). CDR3 protein: CASSLLANGVETQYF. The CDR3, as DNA: TGTGCCAGCAGCTTACTCGCGAATGGCGTGGAGACCCAGTACTTC.